Each of the 25 T cell receptor beta chains below was sequenced from the same sample in a study of T cells in Graves' hyperthyroidism and ophthalmopathy. Amplification of TCR beta CDR3 regions was performed using RNA transcripts as template. TCR CDR3 underwent first-round RT-PCR with the HTBI primer set. TCRdb reprocessed the multiplex PCR reads via MiXCR and lists one record per CDR3 protein. The repertoire has about 480,000 distinct CDR3 sequences, approximately 25% of them found once; the top ten carry over 9%. The sequenced sample consisted of blood. All receptors derive from a woman in her 30s with Graves' ophthalmopathy.

This clonotype came up many times. The chain combines TRBV6-2 or TRBV6-3 with TRBJ2-7; 9 bases map to TRBD2. The V gene's germline CDR1 is MNHEY and CDR2 SVGEGT. V gave up 7 bases and J gave up 4 bases; unmatched junction bases: 11. CDR3 size: 15 residues. CDR3 loop: CASKRSGSGGYEQYF. CDR3 DNA: TGTGCCAGCAAAAGGAGTGGTAGCGGGGGATACGAGCAGTACTTC.

The rearrangement links TRBV6-1 to TRBJ2-7, with D hard to call. The CDR3 sequence is 14 residues long. Germline values: CDR1 MNHNS, CDR2 SASEGT. The germline V and J ends were trimmed by 2 bases and 5 bases, with 13 bases remaining between them. This CDR3 reads CASSELSEYHEQYF. CDR3 in DNA: TGTGCCAGCAGTGAACTCTCGGAGTACCACGAGCAGTACTTC.

This clonotype came up a few times. CDR3 in DNA: TGTGCCAGCAGTTTCAATGGGGGCGATAGGTATGGCTACACCTTC. Translating gives CASSFNGGDRYGYTF. The chain carries TRBV12-3 or TRBV12-4 and TRBJ1-2, with D possibly being TRBD1 (6 bases). The length of the CDR3 is 15 residues. Deletions cut 3 bases from V and 5 bases from J, with 16 bases between.

This clonotype was counted at least ten times. The genes are TRBV13 and TRBJ1-2; 7 nucleotides match TRBD1. Germline-derived CDR1 and CDR2 are PRHDT and FYEKMQ (reference sequence). Trimming took 4 bases from V and 3 from J; bases not matched to a gene: 5. This CDR3 is built from 14 residues. The CDR3 is CASSSFRGDYGYTF. For the CDR3, the DNA is TGTGCCAGCAGCTCTTTCAGGGGGGACTATGGCTACACCTTC.

In its sample, this clonotype was seen many times. The chain joins TRBV6-1 to TRBJ2-7; 9 nucleotides line up with TRBD1. Germline V gene data show CDR1 as MNHNS and CDR2 as SASEGT. This CDR3 region has 13 residues. After removal of 2 bases from V and 6 bases from J, the junction contained 2 bases not matched to a gene. Here the CDR3 reads CASSERDRAEQYF. The CDR3 DNA reads TGTGCCAGCAGTGAAAGGGACAGGGCCGAGCAGTACTTC.

The rearrangement uses TRBV25-1 and TRBJ2-3, with D possibly matching TRBD1 (6 bases). The CDR3 totals 15 residues. CDR1 is MGHDK, CDR2 SYGVNS, per germline. The V end was cut by 3 bases, the J end by 2 bases, with 12 bases between. DNA for the CDR3: TGTGCCAGCAGTGATGCAGGGGCGACCACAGATACGCAGTATTTT. This encodes CASSDAGATTDTQYF.

V and J are TRBV11-2 and TRBJ2-7; TRBD2 is a possible D gene (6 bases). The germline V gene has CDR1 SGHAT and CDR2 FQNNGV. The V end lost 3 bases, the J end lost 5 bases, and 11 bases lay between the germline ends. This CDR3 comprises 13 residues. CDR3 amino acids: CASSFPAGNEQYF. The CDR3 DNA is TGTGCCAGCAGCTTCCCGGCGGGGAACGAGCAGTACTTC.

This clonotype appeared many times. The junction differs from germline at one of its ends, possibly a read error. V usage is TRBV6-4 and J usage is TRBJ2-5, with D hard to call. This CDR3 has 13 residues. CDR1 is MRHNA, CDR2 SNTAGT, per germline. The DNA for the CDR3 is TGCGCCAGCAGTGCGTCTGGTGGGGAGACCCAGTACTTC. Protein sequence: CASSASGGETQYF.

This clonotype occurred many times. The rearrangement links TRBV12-5 to TRBJ2-2; 8 bases fit TRBD1. The V segment lost 5 bases and the J segment 7 bases; nucleotides outside the gene matches: 12. The CDR3 is 16 residues long. Germline-derived CDR1 and CDR2 are LGHNT and FRNRAP. CDR3 residues: CASGLGQGLEGGELFF. CDR3 in DNA: TGTGCTAGTGGTCTTGGACAGGGATTAGAAGGCGGGGAGCTGTTTTTT.

In this sample, this clonotype turned up many times. Relative to the germline gene, one junction end is altered; a read error may explain this. This chain connects TRBV20-1 to TRBJ1-1; D might be TRBD1 (6 bases). This CDR3 has 12 amino acids. CDR1 and CDR2 from the germline V gene are DFQATT and SNEGSKA (reference sequence). The DNA of the CDR3 is TGCAGTGCCAGAGGGGGACATCCTGAAGCTTTCTTT. It codes for CSARGGHPEAFF.

The chain combines TRBV6-5 with TRBJ1-1, with 8 bases identical to TRBD1. J lost 7 bases, V lost 8 bases, and 12 bases had no gene match. The CDR3 runs 14 residues. The germline V gene encodes CDR1 MNHEY and CDR2 SVGAGI. CDR3 sequence reads: CASGSRRGLDEAFF. As DNA, the CDR3 is TGTGCCAGCGGTTCCCGCAGGGGGCTTGATGAAGCTTTCTTT.

This clonotype was counted between two and nine times. V is TRBV7-6 and J is TRBJ2-5, with TRBD2 matching 11 bases. The CDR3 is 15 amino acids. Losses at the gene ends were 2 bases for V and 5 bases for J; bases not matched to a gene: 4. Germline CDR1 reads SGHVS; CDR2 reads FNYEAQ. The CDR3 sequence: CASSLNSGGAETQYF. The CDR3 region has the DNA TGTGCCAGCAGCTTAAATAGCGGGGGGGCGGAGACCCAGTACTTC.

V usage is TRBV20-1 and J usage is TRBJ2-7, with TRBD1 matching over 7 bases. The junction had 5 bases not matched to a gene; V was cut back by 6 bases and J by 3 bases. Germline assignment: CDR1 DFQATT and CDR2 SNEGSKA (reference sequence). The CDR3 totals 12 residues. The CDR3 region is CSATGTNYEQYF. CDR3 bases: TGCAGTGCGACAGGGACCAACTACGAGCAGTACTTC.

V gene TRBV6-5 combines with J gene TRBJ1-1; possible D gene TRBD1, 5 bases. V lost 3 bases, J lost 1 base, and 9 bases lay in between. CDR3 length: 14 residues. Germline CDR1 reads MNHEY; CDR2 reads SVGAGI. CDR3 protein: CASSYYGQNTEAFF. The CDR3 coding sequence is TGTGCCAGCAGTTATTACGGACAGAACACTGAAGCTTTCTTT.

Only a few counts were recorded for this clonotype. The chain uses TRBV19 and TRBJ2-2; 7 bases line up with TRBD2. V lost 7 bases to trimming and J lost 4 bases; unmatched junction nucleotides: 6. The CDR3 is 14 amino acids. Germline CDR1 LNHDA, CDR2 SQIVND (reference sequence). The CDR3 nucleotides are TGTGCCAGTAAGACCTCGGGGGGCACCGGGGAGCTGTTTTTT. Translating gives CASKTSGGTGELFF.

The table lists this clonotype with many counts. This rearrangement joins TRBV28 to TRBJ1-1, with TRBD1 identical over 8 bases. The CDR3 consists of 13 residues. Unmatched junction bases numbered 4, after V lost 2 bases and J lost 8 bases. Per the germline V gene, CDR1 is MDHEN and CDR2 is SYDVKM. The chain's CDR3 is CASSLPGQGEAFF. The CDR3 bases are TGTGCCAGCAGTTTACCCGGACAGGGAGAAGCTTTCTTT.

This clonotype was seen a few times. The J gene is TRBJ1-1, the V gene TRBV20-1; D is undetermined. V was clipped by 5 bases and J by 8 bases, with 9 bases between them. The CDR3 is made up of 10 amino acids. Germline CDR1 DFQATT, CDR2 SNEGSKA (reference sequence). The CDR3 coding sequence is TGCAGTGCTTCGGGGAGGGAAGCTTTCTTT. It encodes CSASGREAFF.

In this sample, this clonotype turned up many times. The chain uses TRBV12-3 or TRBV12-4 and TRBJ1-2; D is perhaps TRBD1 (5 bases). CDR3 size: 16 residues. V was clipped by 0 bases and J by 4 bases, with 15 bases between them. CDR3 nucleotides: TGTGCCAGCAGTTTAGCGGCGGGCCGGGGGTTCTATGGCTACACCTTC. It specifies CASSLAAGRGFYGYTF.

This clonotype was seen more than once but under ten times. The chain recombines TRBV4-1 with TRBJ2-7; 9 bases fit TRBD2. The CDR3 covers 16 residues. Germline values: CDR1 MGHRA, CDR2 YSYEKL. V dropped 1 base and J dropped 2; count of bases not matched to a gene: 6. CDR3 in DNA: TGCGCCAGCAGCCAAGGGAGCGGGGGGCTGACCTACGAGCAGTACTTC. It codes for CASSQGSGGLTYEQYF.

In this sample, this clonotype turned up a few times. At one end, the junction sequence differs from germline, possibly due to a read error. In DNA, the CDR3 is TGTGCCAGCAGCTATCGGGACAGGGGTACCCTAGCCAAAAACATTAAGTACTTC. This gives the protein CASSYRDRGTLAKNIKYF. This sequence joins TRBV6-2 or TRBV6-3 and TRBJ2-4, with 10 bases identical to TRBD1. Germline V gene lookup returns CDR1 MNHEY and CDR2 SVGEGT. This CDR3 spans 18 amino acids.

This clonotype was seen at least ten times. The rearrangement uses TRBV12-3 or TRBV12-4 and TRBJ1-2; D perhaps matches TRBD1 (6 bases). CDR3 size: 14 residues. Deletions cut 2 bases from V and 6 bases from J, with 13 bases between. The CDR3 is CASSLIQGMHGYTF. In DNA, the CDR3 is TGTGCCAGCAGTTTAATCCAGGGGATGCATGGCTACACCTTC.

The V gene is TRBV6-2 or TRBV6-3, the J gene TRBJ1-1; D is ambiguous. The CDR3 sequence is 12 residues long. Per the germline V gene, CDR1 is MNHEY and CDR2 is SVGEGT. V was trimmed by 7 bases and J by 4 bases, leaving 10 bases between them. The CDR3: CASTWGSTEAFF. In nucleotides, the CDR3 is TGTGCCAGCACCTGGGGTAGCACTGAAGCTTTCTTT.

The sample holds many counts of this clonotype. The CDR3 sequence: CASSYWSPGPLVEQYF. The CDR3 nucleotides are TGTGCCAGCAGTTACTGGAGCCCGGGACCACTGGTCGAGCAGTACTTC. The chain joins TRBV6-2 or TRBV6-3 to TRBJ2-7; D could derive from TRBD1 or TRBD2 (5 bases each). The CDR3 sequence is 16 residues long. V lost 1 base and J lost 6, with 19 bases in between. Germline assignment: CDR1 MNHEY and CDR2 SVGEGT.

This clonotype was counted ten times or more. The genes are TRBV15 and TRBJ1-3; D remains unclear. V gave up 0 bases and J gave up 4 bases, with 16 bases separating them. The CDR3 covers 17 residues. Germline lookup yields CDR1 LNHNV and CDR2 YYDKDF (reference sequence). CDR3 DNA sequence: TGTGCCACCAGCAGAGATCGAGGACTGCCCCAGGGAAACACCATATATTTT. Residues: CATSRDRGLPQGNTIYF.

The V gene is TRBV12-3 or TRBV12-4, the J gene TRBJ1-3; D uncertain. The CDR3 is 17 amino acids. Trimming removed 7 bases from V and 0 bases from J, with 19 bases in between. The CDR3 DNA reads TGTGCCAGCACCATCGACACGGGCGGACGCTCTGGAAACACCATATATTTT. It codes for CASTIDTGGRSGNTIYF.